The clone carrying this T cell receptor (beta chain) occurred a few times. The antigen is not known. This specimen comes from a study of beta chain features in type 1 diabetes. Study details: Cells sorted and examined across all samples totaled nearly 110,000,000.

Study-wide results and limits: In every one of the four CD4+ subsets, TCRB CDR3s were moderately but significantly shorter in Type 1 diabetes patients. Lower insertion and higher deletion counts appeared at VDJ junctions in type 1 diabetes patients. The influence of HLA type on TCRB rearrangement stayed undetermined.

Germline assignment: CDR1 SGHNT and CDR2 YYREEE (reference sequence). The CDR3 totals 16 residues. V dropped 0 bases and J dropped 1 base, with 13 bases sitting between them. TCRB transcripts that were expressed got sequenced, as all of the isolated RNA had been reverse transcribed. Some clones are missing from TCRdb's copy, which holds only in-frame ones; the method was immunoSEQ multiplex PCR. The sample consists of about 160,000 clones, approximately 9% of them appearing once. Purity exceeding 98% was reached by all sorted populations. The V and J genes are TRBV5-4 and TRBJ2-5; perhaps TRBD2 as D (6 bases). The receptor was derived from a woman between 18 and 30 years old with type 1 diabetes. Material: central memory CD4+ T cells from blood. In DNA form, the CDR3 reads TGTGCCAGCAGCTTGGCCGGCCGGGAGCGCCAAGAGACCCAGTACTTC. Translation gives CASSLAGRERQETQYF.